The 29 T cell receptor beta chains given below trace back to one sample, sequenced in a study of cytomegalovirus exposure and HLA in healthy donors. Both 60 Vbeta primers and 13 Jbeta primers went into the PCR. Profiling relied on immunoSEQ multiplex PCR, and the TCRdb table lists in-frame clones only, not all of them. Of about 170,000 clones listed, around 80% are singletons. The sample was PBMCs. The source of these receptors is a woman in her forties or fifties in good health and CMV-seropositive.

This chain connects TRBV5-1 to TRBJ2-3, with a tentative D call TRBD2 (5 bases). Germline V gene sequence: CDR1 SGHRS, CDR2 YFSETQ. The CDR3 length is 14 residues. With 0 bases removed from V and 6 bases from J, the gap between germline ends came to 11 bases. The CDR3 loop is CASSLAVGADTQYF. For the CDR3, the DNA is TGCGCCAGCAGCTTGGCCGTGGGAGCGGATACGCAGTATTTT.

Concerning this clone itself: The junction differs from germline at one of its ends, possibly a read error. The chain combines TRBV5-8 with TRBJ1-1; D uncertain. CDR3 length: 15 amino acids. Germline V gives CDR1 SGHTS, CDR2 YDEGEE. This CDR3 is CARSPGDPPNTEAFF. Written as DNA, the CDR3 is TGTGCCCGCAGCCCCGGTGATCCCCCGAACACTGAAGCTTTCTTT.

This chain joins TRBV28 and TRBJ1-5; the D gene is possibly TRBD1 (5 bases). The CDR3 has 12 residues. Germline V CDR1 and CDR2: MDHEN, SYDVKM. Trimming removed 7 bases from V and 6 bases from J, with 10 bases in between. CDR3 loop: CASKQGGQPQHF. The DNA of the CDR3 is TGTGCCAGCAAGCAGGGAGGTCAGCCCCAGCATTTT. Full variable domain (rest looked up from reference TRBV28 and TRBJ1-5): DVKVTQSSRYLVKRTGEKVFLECVQDMDHENMFWYRQDPGLGLRLIYFSYDVKMKEKGDIPEGYSVSREKKERFSLILESASTNQTSMYLCASKQGGQPQHFGDGTRLSIL.

The chain links TRBV28 to TRBJ2-7, with TRBD2 matching over 12 bases. V shed 5 bases and J 5 bases; nucleotides not matched to a gene: 7. Per germline, CDR1 MDHEN and CDR2 SYDVKM. The CDR3 runs 15 residues. CDR3 in DNA: TGTGCCAGCAGTAGGGGACTAGCGGGCGGGGACGAGCAGTACTTC. It encodes CASSRGLAGGDEQYF.

The gene calls are TRBV5-4 and TRBJ2-3, with TRBD2 matching 7 bases. There are 14 residues in the CDR3. The trim removed 3 bases at V and 2 bases at J, leaving 3 bases unmatched. Germline CDR1 is SGHNT and CDR2 is YYREEE (reference sequence). The CDR3 here is CASSSAGSTDTQYF. The DNA of the CDR3 is TGTGCCAGCAGCTCAGCGGGGTCCACAGATACGCAGTATTTT.

This chain links TRBV4-2 with TRBJ1-4; no clear D. The germline CDR1 and CDR2 sequences are LGHNA and YNFKEQ. This CDR3 comprises 16 residues. Trimming removed 3 bases from V and 3 bases from J, with 14 bases in between. The CDR3 DNA is TGTGCCAGCAGCCAGGTGGCCGGGGATTCTAATGAAAAACTGTTTTTT. Translation: CASSQVAGDSNEKLFF.

The rearrangement joins TRBV7-2 to TRBJ2-3, with TRBD2 identical over 14 bases. There are 17 residues in the CDR3. V lost 4 bases to trimming and J lost 3 bases; unmatched junction nucleotides: 6. Germline lookup yields CDR1 SGHTA and CDR2 FQGNSA. DNA of the CDR3: TGTGCCAGCAGCTCGACTAGCGGGAGGGCCGGAACAGATACGCAGTATTTT. The encoded protein is CASSSTSGRAGTDTQYF.

This clone was found once. The CDR3 nucleotides read TGTGCCAGCAGCCTAAACGGGGGGGCGCGGTACGAGCAGTACTTC. This translates into CASSLNGGARYEQYF. The V and J genes are TRBV7-3 and TRBJ2-7; 8 bases line up with TRBD2. The CDR3 runs 15 residues. Per germline, CDR1 SGHTA and CDR2 FQGTGA. The trim removed 5 bases at V and 4 bases at J, leaving 10 bases unmatched.

The chain employs TRBV6-4 and TRBJ2-1; TRBD2 matches 11 bases. The length of the CDR3 is 18 residues. CDR1 is MRHNA, CDR2 SNTAGT, per germline. V was clipped by 6 bases and J by 1 base; unmatched bases: 11. The DNA of the CDR3 is TGTGCCAGCAGCCTTGGGATAGCGGGAGGGCCTTCCTACAATGAGCAGTTCTTC. Protein: CASSLGIAGGPSYNEQFF.

The rearrangement links TRBV7-2 to TRBJ1-6, with 7 bases that match TRBD1. V dropped 0 bases and J dropped 5; count of bases not matched to a gene: 4. The CDR3 has 16 amino acids. CDR1 SGHTA and CDR2 FQGNSA come from the germline V gene. The CDR3 loop reads CASSLAPGQNNSPLHF. Written as DNA, the CDR3 is TGTGCCAGCAGCTTAGCCCCGGGACAGAATAATTCACCCCTCCACTTT.

This chain links TRBV5-1 with TRBJ1-1, with 9 bases that match TRBD1. CDR1 is SGHRS, CDR2 YFSETQ, per germline. V dropped 3 bases and J dropped 4; count of bases not matched to a gene: 7. This CDR3 region has 15 residues. CDR3: CASSSMTGGGTEAFF. For the CDR3, the DNA is TGCGCCAGCAGCTCCATGACAGGGGGAGGCACTGAAGCTTTCTTT.

The chain combines TRBV27 with TRBJ1-2, with 10 bases lining up with TRBD1. The CDR3 has 16 amino acids. Germline-derived CDR1 and CDR2 are MNHEY and SMNVEV (reference sequence). J lost 3 bases, V lost 2 bases, and 6 bases had no gene match. CDR3 sequence reads: CASSLRTGQGDYGYTF. CDR3 DNA sequence: TGTGCCAGCAGTTTAAGGACCGGACAGGGGGACTATGGCTACACCTTC.

The chain carries TRBV7-3 and TRBJ2-5; 7 bases match TRBD2. After removal of 0 bases from V and 5 bases from J, the junction contained 6 bases not matched to a gene. Germline values: CDR1 SGHTA, CDR2 FQGTGA. CDR3 size: 15 residues. CDR3 sequence reads: CASSLTAGAGETQYF. The CDR3, as DNA: TGTGCCAGCAGCTTAACGGCGGGAGCGGGCGAGACCCAGTACTTC.

This clone showed up just once. The V and J genes are TRBV14 and TRBJ2-2, with D unresolved. CDR1 is SGHDN, CDR2 FVKESK, per germline. CDR3 length equals 14 residues. V was shortened by 5 bases and J by 4 bases, with 11 bases between the two germline ends. DNA of the CDR3: TGTGCCAGCAGCGTTCTTAGTGGCACCGGGGAGCTGTTTTTT. Translation: CASSVLSGTGELFF.

The CDR3 nucleotides read TGTGCCACCAGCAGAGGAGTCCTTGCCGGAGGCGGACAGGGGCTACCACCCCTCCACTTT. This codes for CATSRGVLAGGGQGLPPLHF. This chain joins TRBV15 and TRBJ1-6, with 9 bases fitting TRBD1. The CDR3 extends over 20 amino acids. Germline assignment: CDR1 LNHNV and CDR2 YYDKDF (reference sequence). V lost 1 base to trimming and J lost 11 bases; unmatched junction nucleotides: 21.

V and J are TRBV10-3 and TRBJ2-3; the match to TRBD1 covers 8 bases. The CDR3 totals 18 residues. The germline gives CDR1 ENHRY, CDR2 SYGVKD. V gave up 2 bases and J gave up 2 bases; unmatched junction bases: 12. The CDR3 loop is CAISEVEGAQGVTDTQYF. In DNA form, the CDR3 reads TGTGCCATCAGTGAGGTCGAGGGGGCACAGGGGGTCACAGATACGCAGTATTTT.

The CDR3 loop reads CASSLPAEDYGYTF. CDR3 DNA: TGTGCCAGCTCACTACCCGCCGAGGACTATGGCTACACCTTC. The chain links TRBV18 to TRBJ1-2; D not resolved. CDR1 KGHSH and CDR2 LQKENI come from the germline V gene. The V gene lost 4 bases and the J gene lost 3 bases, with 12 bases spanning the gap. The CDR3 spans 14 residues.

The V call is TRBV5-1, the J call TRBJ1-4; 7 bases align to TRBD1. There are 14 residues in the CDR3. Losses at the gene ends were 4 bases for V and 2 bases for J; bases not matched to a gene: 2. The V gene's germline CDR1 is SGHRS and CDR2 YFSETQ. The DNA of the CDR3 is TGCGCCAGCAGCGTGACAGGGACTAATGAAAAACTGTTTTTT. Translated, it gives CASSVTGTNEKLFF.

This clone occurred a few times. The chain is built from TRBV7-8 and TRBJ2-1; TRBD2 aligns across 8 bases. The CDR3 contains 15 residues. Germline V CDR1 and CDR2: SGHVS, FQNEAQ. Trimming cost V 4 bases and J 6 bases; bases outside gene matches: 8. CDR3 nucleotide sequence: TGTGCCAGCAGCTATCGACTAGCGACCTTCAATGAGCAGTTCTTC. Protein product: CASSYRLATFNEQFF.

The chain combines TRBV28 with TRBJ1-2; 7 nucleotides line up with TRBD1. The J segment lost 6 bases and the V segment lost 5 bases, leaving 9 bases of the junction unmatched. CDR3 size: 14 residues. Germline assignment: CDR1 MDHEN and CDR2 SYDVKM. The CDR3 nucleotides read TGTGCCAGCAGTCCGCTGGACAGGAAAGATGGCTACACCTTC. It is translated as CASSPLDRKDGYTF.

The chain couples TRBV5-4 to TRBJ2-2; the match to TRBD2 covers 13 bases. The CDR3 contains 17 residues. The V gene's germline CDR1 is SGHNT and CDR2 YYREEE (reference sequence). V lost 4 bases, J lost 2 bases, and 5 bases stayed unmatched. The CDR3 DNA reads TGTGCCAGCAGCGACGGGACTAGCGGGGTCAACACCGGGGAGCTGTTTTTT. Encoded protein: CASSDGTSGVNTGELFF. The whole variable domain, remainder taken from reference TRBV5-4 and TRBJ2-2, is ETGVTQSPTHLIKTRGQQVTLRCSSQSGHNTVSWYQQALGQGPQFIFQYYREEENGRGNFPPRFSGLQFPNYSSELNVNALELDDSALYLCASSDGTSGVNTGELFFGEGSRLTVL.

This clone was counted a few times. The chain is built from TRBV5-1 and TRBJ1-1; D is unresolved. CDR1 SGHRS and CDR2 YFSETQ come from the germline V gene. This CDR3 has 14 residues. Trimming stripped 0 bases from V and 8 bases from J, with 14 bases between. CDR3 nucleotide sequence: TGCGCCAGCAGCTTGGAGCGCCGAGGAGACGAAGCTTTCTTT. Translating gives CASSLERRGDEAFF.

V is TRBV19 and J is TRBJ1-1; TRBD1 might be the D (6 bases). V was trimmed by 9 bases and J by 0 bases, leaving 14 bases between them. The CDR3 contains 14 residues. Germline loops: CDR1 LNHDA, CDR2 SQIVND (reference sequence). The CDR3 bases are TGTGCCAGCCAGACAGGCGCAATGAACACTGAAGCTTTCTTT. Its protein is CASQTGAMNTEAFF.

This chain uses TRBV11-3 with TRBJ2-7, with a weak D call TRBD2 (6 bases). Looked up from germline, CDR1 is SGHNT and CDR2 is YENEEA. The V end was cut by 1 base, the J end by 13 bases, with 17 bases between. The CDR3 runs to 13 residues. The CDR3 DNA sequence: TGTGCCAGCAGCTTAGGCGATCGCGGGGTTGTATACTTC. Translating it yields CASSLGDRGVVYF.

J is TRBJ2-1 and V is TRBV20-1, with D possibly being TRBD2 (6 bases). CDR1 DFQATT and CDR2 SNEGSKA come from the germline V gene (reference sequence). The ends were cut back, 5 bases at V and 7 bases at J, with 9 bases in the middle. This CDR3 comprises 11 residues. The CDR3 DNA sequence: TGCAGTGCTCTCCGGGGGAATGAGCAGTTCTTC. It codes for CSALRGNEQFF.

The table lists this clone with a few counts. The chain is built from TRBV7-2 and TRBJ2-7; the D gene is possibly TRBD1 (6 bases). The CDR3 loop spans 16 amino acids. The V gene lost 5 bases and the J gene lost 6 bases, with 23 bases spanning the gap. CDR1 is SGHTA, CDR2 FQGNSA, per germline. Written as DNA, the CDR3 is TGTGCCAGCAGCCCAAGGGCAGGGGCGGGCCTCGCCGAGCAGTACTTC. Amino acid sequence: CASSPRAGAGLAEQYF.

The CDR3 nucleotides are TGTGCCAGCAGCTGGGGACTAGTCGGTTCCGTTATGACAGATACGCAGTATTTT. Translated, it gives CASSWGLVGSVMTDTQYF. This chain connects TRBV9 to TRBJ2-3, with 8 positions matching TRBD2. V was clipped by 4 bases and J by 3 bases; unmatched bases: 16. Per germline, CDR1 SGDLS and CDR2 YYNGEE. This CDR3 spans 18 amino acids. The full variable domain, with the rest looked up from reference TRBV9 and TRBJ2-3, is DSGVTQTPKHLITATGQRVTLRCSPRSGDLSVYWYQQSLDQGLQFLIQYYNGEERAKGNILERFSAQQFPDLHSELNLSSLELGDSALYFCASSWGLVGSVMTDTQYFGPGTRLTVL.

The chain employs TRBV2 and TRBJ2-1; 9 bases are shared with TRBD2. This CDR3 has 14 residues. The V segment lost 4 bases and the J segment 8 bases; nucleotides outside the gene matches: 6. Per germline, CDR1 SNHLY and CDR2 FYNNEI. The CDR3 DNA reads TGTGCCAGCAGTGCCAGGACTAGCGTTTATGAGCAGTTCTTC. Translated, it gives CASSARTSVYEQFF.

This sequence joins TRBV7-6 and TRBJ2-1; TRBD2 agrees at 13 bases. Trimming cost V 5 bases and J 2 bases; bases outside gene matches: 9. This CDR3 spans 18 amino acids. Germline V lookup: CDR1 SGHVS, CDR2 FNYEAQ. As DNA, the CDR3 is TGTGCCAGCAGCGGAGGGACTAGCGGGATTAGTCCCTACAATGAGCAGTTCTTC. Translating it yields CASSGGTSGISPYNEQFF.